This T cell receptor (beta chain) was identified in a study of T-cell memory formation after mild COVID-19. Study-level information: For the most part, TCR clusters were specific to one donor. Study findings and constraints: Pre-infection memory carried some responding clones, suggesting that cross-reactive memory joined.

Only a few counts were recorded for this clonotype. No antigen is known for it. After 5'RACE with constant-segment primers, TCR alpha and TCR beta cDNA libraries carrying sample barcodes and UMIs were obtained. TCRdb re-called the 5' RACE reads with MiXCR, one entry per CDR3 protein. The sample lists about 430,000 distinct CDR3 sequences; 20% to 25% were seen once. Sequenced input: PBMCs or a T cell subset sorted from them (not recorded which). This receptor was taken from an adult woman who had mild COVID-19 (a few samples of this study predate the infection). Cell type and time point are not known.

The CDR3 region is CASSPTGEESRELFF. The CDR3 nucleotides are TGTGCCAGCAGCCCAACGGGGGAGGAGTCCAGGGAGCTGTTTTTT. V and J are TRBV9 and TRBJ2-2, with a possible D match to TRBD2 (6 bases). The germline V and J ends were trimmed by 4 bases and 9 bases, with 19 bases remaining between them. The germline V gene has CDR1 SGDLS and CDR2 YYNGEE. The CDR3 contains 15 residues.